This T cell receptor beta chain was observed in a study of shared clonotypes between healthy human individuals. In germline, CDR1 is MNHEY, CDR2 SVGAGI. This CDR3 spans 15 amino acids. Trimming at V came to 6 bases and at J to 5 bases, leaving 11 bases not matched to a gene. The assay used deep level. Using immunoSEQ multiplex PCR, the repertoire was profiled, and TCRdb retains in-frame clones only, with some absent. The sample shows about 1.1 million clones, 78% of them seen only once. Donors comprised only Caucasian adults living in Nashville, Tennessee. The study separated CD4+ cells into CD45RA+ naive and CD45RA-negative memory subsets. This clone has ten or more counts.

The sequence was collected from a young man in good health. Some clones in this sample may be carry-over from other donors' samples. Sample: memory CD4+ T cells from PBMCs. Described subset: CD45RA-negative fraction. The chain uses TRBV6-5 and TRBJ2-7; 9 bases align to TRBD1. CDR3 DNA: TGTGCCAGCAGATCCACAGGGGGCGAAAGACACGAGCAGTACTTC. Amino acids: CASRSTGGERHEQYF.